These 21 T cell receptor beta chains originate from one sample sequenced in a study of monozygotic twins with cystic fibrosis (dated by TCRdb to the early 2020s). The library was generated by the immunoSEQ multiplex PCR assay. Entries here come from immuneACCESS through TCRdb and include only in-frame sequences with V and J called. Some clones fail to appear in such tables; in the studies checked, an unresolved V gene covers under half of the shortfall, and the cause of the remainder is unknown. Present in this sample are about 14,000 clones, about 85% of which were seen just once. The top ten hold 0.85% to 1.2% of the sample. The sample consisted of blood. Every receptor here comes from a boy aged 5-17 years with cystic fibrosis.

This clone occurred a few times. The chain joins TRBV18 to TRBJ1-2; the D gene is possibly TRBD1 (6 bases). Trimming shortened V by 2 bases and J by 0 bases, and 10 bases separated the two germline ends. Germline V gene lookup returns CDR1 KGHSH and CDR2 LQKENI. The CDR3 has 15 residues. CDR3 amino acids: CASSPSGATNYGYTF. The CDR3 DNA reads as TGTGCCAGCTCACCATCAGGGGCGACTAACTATGGCTACACCTTC.

V is TRBV30 and J is TRBJ2-1; 13 bases fit TRBD2. The V gene end was trimmed by 3 bases and the J gene end by 9 bases; junction bases not matched to a gene: 11. The CDR3 totals 16 residues. The germline CDR1 and CDR2 sequences are GTSNPN and SVGIG (reference sequence). In DNA form, the CDR3 reads TGTGCCTGGAGCGCCAGACGGACTAGCGGGGGCCGTGAGCAGTTCTTC. It codes for CAWSARRTSGGREQFF.

The V gene is TRBV27, the J gene TRBJ1-5, with 10 bases matching TRBD1. The CDR3 consists of 14 residues. The trim removed 5 bases at V and 7 bases at J, leaving 5 bases unmatched. From germline, CDR1 is MNHEY and CDR2 SMNVEV (reference sequence). CDR3 residues: CASSPGQGGQPQHF. The CDR3 bases are TGTGCCAGCAGTCCCGGACAGGGGGGGCAGCCCCAGCATTTT.

The V call is TRBV30, the J call TRBJ1-2, with D perhaps TRBD1 (5 bases). The CDR3 is 12 residues long. Trimming pared 8 bases from V and 5 bases from J, leaving 15 bases between. Germline CDR1 reads GTSNPN; CDR2 reads SVGIG (reference sequence). The CDR3 nucleotides read TGTGCCCTCCCAGTGGGGGTATATGGCTACACCTTC. Translation: CALPVGVYGYTF.

This clone is a singleton in its sample. The chain employs TRBV18 and TRBJ1-1; 7 nucleotides line up with TRBD1. The CDR3 runs to 14 residues. Germline loops: CDR1 KGHSH, CDR2 LQKENI. The trim removed 3 bases at V and 4 bases at J, leaving 5 bases unmatched. CDR3 amino acids: CASSPKGAGTEAFF. In nucleotides, the CDR3 is TGTGCCAGCTCACCCAAGGGGGCTGGCACTGAAGCTTTCTTT. The variable domain in full, with the rest retrieved from reference TRBV18 and TRBJ1-1, is NAGVMQNPRHLVRRRGQEARLRCSPMKGHSHVYWYRQLPEEGLKFMVYLQKENIIDESGMPKERFSAEFPKEGPSILRIQQVVRGDSAAYFCASSPKGAGTEAFFGQGTRLTVV.

The J gene is TRBJ2-3, the V gene TRBV30; 10 nucleotides match TRBD2. V trimming: 3 bases; J trimming: 2 bases; junction bases outside the gene matches: 14. The germline gives CDR1 GTSNPN, CDR2 SVGIG (reference sequence). The CDR3 has 18 residues. The CDR3 protein is CAWSLPRLAGGSTDTQYF. CDR3 nucleotide sequence: TGTGCCTGGAGCCTCCCCCGGTTAGCGGGAGGATCCACAGATACGCAGTATTTT.

This clone appeared a single time. The chain couples TRBV18 to TRBJ1-1; D possibly corresponds to TRBD1 (6 bases). This CDR3 region has 16 residues. Germline V gene sequence: CDR1 KGHSH, CDR2 LQKENI. V was shortened by 3 bases and J by 5 bases, with 19 bases between the two germline ends. The CDR3 here is CASSPEIQGKKTEAFF. The CDR3 coding sequence is TGTGCCAGCTCACCGGAAATCCAGGGGAAGAAAACTGAAGCTTTCTTT.

The rearrangement links TRBV5-4 to TRBJ1-2, with TRBD1 matching 7 bases. J gave up 7 bases and V 1 base, and 10 bases lay outside the gene matches. Per germline, CDR1 SGHNT and CDR2 YYREEE (reference sequence). The CDR3 covers 15 residues. CDR3 region: CASSLRPKGAGGYTF. CDR3 in DNA: TGTGCCAGCAGCTTGAGGCCCAAGGGGGCCGGTGGCTACACCTTC.

In DNA form, the CDR3 reads TGTGCCTGGAATGGACAGCTCAATCAGCCCCAGCATTTT. The encoded protein is CAWNGQLNQPQHF. This chain uses TRBV30 with TRBJ1-5; weak D call: TRBD1 (6 bases). V lost 4 bases, J lost 3 bases, and 10 bases lay in between. Per germline, CDR1 GTSNPN and CDR2 SVGIG (reference sequence). The CDR3 is 13 residues long.

This chain joins TRBV5-1 and TRBJ1-2, with D uncertain. Germline V gives CDR1 SGHRS, CDR2 YFSETQ. This CDR3 spans 14 amino acids. V was pared by 1 base and J by 0 bases, with 7 bases between. CDR3 protein: CASSLQPSNYGYTF. CDR3 sequence (DNA): TGCGCCAGCAGCTTGCAGCCATCTAACTATGGCTACACCTTC.

This clone was detected once. The rearrangement joins TRBV9 to TRBJ2-3; 7 positions agree with TRBD2. Germline V gene lookup returns CDR1 SGDLS and CDR2 YYNGEE. V shed 0 bases, J shed 0 bases, and the junction held 4 bases outside the gene matches. The CDR3 runs to 16 residues. The CDR3 DNA is TGTGCCAGCAGCGTAGAGAGCGGGGCTAGCACAGATACGCAGTATTTT. Its translation: CASSVESGASTDTQYF. The variable domain in full, completed from reference TRBV9 and TRBJ2-3, reads DSGVTQTPKHLITATGQRVTLRCSPRSGDLSVYWYQQSLDQGLQFLIQYYNGEERAKGNILERFSAQQFPDLHSELNLSSLELGDSALYFCASSVESGASTDTQYFGPGTRLTVL.

The rearrangement joins TRBV5-6 to TRBJ2-3; D may be TRBD1 (5 bases). This CDR3 is 14 amino acids long. V dropped 0 bases and J dropped 5 bases, with 10 bases sitting between them. Germline loops: CDR1 SGHDT, CDR2 YYEEEE. The CDR3 region is CASSLGGLLDTQYF. CDR3 bases: TGTGCCAGCAGCTTGGGGGGCCTATTAGATACGCAGTATTTT. Supplemented by reference TRBV5-6 and TRBJ2-3, the full variable domain reads DAGVTQSPTHLIKTRGQQVTLRCSPKSGHDTVSWYQQALGQGPQFIFQYYEEEERQRGNFPDRFSGHQFPNYSSELNVNALLLGDSALYLCASSLGGLLDTQYFGPGTRLTVL.

The genes are TRBV5-1 and TRBJ2-7, with a weak D call TRBD2 (5 bases). Germline CDR1 SGHRS, CDR2 YFSETQ. Trimming left V 0 bases short and J 0 bases short, with 16 bases between. CDR3 length equals 17 residues. The CDR3, as DNA: TGCGCCAGCAGCTTGGGACTGTTGGCCGGGGTCTCCTACGAGCAGTACTTC. Protein product: CASSLGLLAGVSYEQYF.

The gene calls are TRBV5-1 and TRBJ1-4; 10 bases line up with TRBD1. The CDR3 has 14 residues. The ends lost 4 bases at V and 6 bases at J; junction bases unmatched: 3. CDR1 and CDR2 from the germline V gene are SGHRS and YFSETQ. Here the CDR3 DNA reads TGCGCCAGCAGCGTAGGGACAGGGGATGAAAAACTGTTTTTT. It translates to CASSVGTGDEKLFF.

The chain uses TRBV27 and TRBJ2-5, with 10 nucleotides matching TRBD2. CDR1 MNHEY and CDR2 SMNVEV come from the germline V gene (reference sequence). Trimming took 6 bases from V and 7 from J; bases not matched to a gene: 11. This CDR3 has 15 amino acids. DNA of the CDR3: TGTGCCAGCAGGGCTAGCGGGGGAATGAGGGGGACCCAGTACTTC. Translating it yields CASRASGGMRGTQYF.

V and J are TRBV4-2 and TRBJ2-3, with 10 bases matching TRBD1. The germline V gene has CDR1 LGHNA and CDR2 YNFKEQ. J was trimmed by 2 bases and V by 0 bases; bases with no gene match: 2. The CDR3 is 16 residues long. The CDR3 DNA is TGTGCCAGCAGCCAAGAGGGACAGGGGAACACAGATACGCAGTATTTT. It codes for CASSQEGQGNTDTQYF.

The V call is TRBV30, the J call TRBJ1-4, with D possibly being TRBD1 (5 bases). The CDR3 runs to 17 residues. V was shortened by 5 bases and J by 8 bases, with 27 bases between the two germline ends. Germline V CDR1 and CDR2: GTSNPN, SVGIG (reference sequence). The CDR3 DNA follows: TGTGCCTGGCTTAGGGACGGGGGACGTAACTCCAAGGAAAAACTGTTTTTT. Its translation is CAWLRDGGRNSKEKLFF.

The V gene is TRBV10-3, the J gene TRBJ1-5; D gene uncertain. From germline, CDR1 is ENHRY and CDR2 SYGVKD. V was trimmed by 0 bases and J by 3 bases, leaving 15 bases between them. The CDR3 has 17 amino acids. CDR3 region: CAISESLRAGINQPQHF. The CDR3 coding sequence is TGTGCCATCAGTGAGTCATTAAGGGCAGGCATCAATCAGCCCCAGCATTTT.

The V gene is TRBV18, the J gene TRBJ1-1; tentatively, D is TRBD1 (6 bases). Trimming pared 2 bases from V and 0 bases from J, leaving 10 bases between. Germline CDR1 reads KGHSH; CDR2 reads LQKENI. The CDR3 is made up of 15 amino acids. The CDR3 DNA follows: TGTGCCAGCTCACCATACAGGGCCATGAACACTGAAGCTTTCTTT. Encoded protein: CASSPYRAMNTEAFF. Looking up the rest from reference TRBV18 and TRBJ1-1 gives the full variable domain: NAGVMQNPRHLVRRRGQEARLRCSPMKGHSHVYWYRQLPEEGLKFMVYLQKENIIDESGMPKERFSAEFPKEGPSILRIQQVVRGDSAAYFCASSPYRAMNTEAFFGQGTRLTVV.

V is TRBV4-2 and J is TRBJ2-3; 14 nucleotides agree with TRBD2. Germline V lookup: CDR1 LGHNA, CDR2 YNFKEQ. This CDR3 contains 18 residues. Germline trimming cut 4 bases from V and 0 bases from J; bases unmatched to any gene: 6. The CDR3 protein is CASSPPWTSGRSTDTQYF. CDR3 coding DNA: TGTGCCAGCAGCCCACCATGGACTAGCGGGAGGAGCACAGATACGCAGTATTTT.

This clone was counted once. The chain links TRBV6-4 to TRBJ1-6; 11 bases line up with TRBD1. The CDR3 is 14 amino acids. The germline V gene has CDR1 MRHNA and CDR2 SNTAGT. V gave up 2 bases and J gave up 9 bases; unmatched junction bases: 0. CDR3 coding DNA: TGTGCCAGCAGTGACGGGACAGGGGGTTCACCCCTCCACTTT. It yields the protein CASSDGTGGSPLHF.